This T cell receptor beta chain was obtained from a study of OX40 agonist ivuxolimab in advanced cancers. Looking at the study overall: From 23 to 79 years was the age range, with a mean of around 56 years, and about 78% were male. Of the participants, approximately 38% had some prior anti-PD-1, anti-PD-L1 or anti-CTLA-4 therapy, which was allowed. General study points: Doses of 0.1 to 3.0 mg/kg were accompanied by clonal expansion of CD4+ and CD8+ blood T cells by week 6.

Comment on this clone: The antigen is not known. Within the sample, other DNA sequences also encode this same CDR3.

This table comes from immunoSEQ multiplex PCR, and its TCRdb copy is limited to in-frame clones, with some not included. The table lists under 20,000 clones, over 70% of them singletons. The CDR3 sequence is 13 residues long. In germline, CDR1 is MDHEN, CDR2 SYDVKM. V was pared by 8 bases and J by 1 base, with 10 bases between. This TCR derives from an adult with an advanced solid tumor such as melanoma, head and neck, liver or kidney cancer. The starting material was CD4+ or CD8+ T cells sorted from blood, obtained in a trial of the OX40 agonist ivuxolimab. V gene TRBV28 combines with J gene TRBJ2-3, with D possibly matching TRBD2 (7 bases). The CDR3 sequence: CASGGGRTDTQYF. The CDR3 region has the DNA TGTGCCAGCGGGGGGGGGCGCACAGATACGCAGTATTTT.